This T cell receptor beta chain was observed in a study of T cell changes during pregnancy in multiple sclerosis. Germline CDR1 is MDHEN and CDR2 is SYDVKM. The length of the CDR3 is 16 residues. The trim removed 3 bases at V and 6 bases at J, leaving 14 bases unmatched. Here immunoSEQ multiplex PCR was the method, and the copy in TCRdb shows in-frame clones only, minus some. Found here are roughly 66,000 clones, about 90% of them singletons; the top ten hold about 2.5%. The specimen comprised peripheral blood, sampled in the first trimester of pregnancy. This receptor was identified in a female donor with multiple sclerosis, enrolled in a pregnancy study. The gene calls are TRBV28 and TRBJ2-7, with 7 bases fitting TRBD2. CDR3: CASSLLVGGRSVEQYF. DNA for the CDR3: TGTGCCAGCAGTTTGTTGGTGGGCGGGAGAAGTGTCGAGCAGTACTTC.